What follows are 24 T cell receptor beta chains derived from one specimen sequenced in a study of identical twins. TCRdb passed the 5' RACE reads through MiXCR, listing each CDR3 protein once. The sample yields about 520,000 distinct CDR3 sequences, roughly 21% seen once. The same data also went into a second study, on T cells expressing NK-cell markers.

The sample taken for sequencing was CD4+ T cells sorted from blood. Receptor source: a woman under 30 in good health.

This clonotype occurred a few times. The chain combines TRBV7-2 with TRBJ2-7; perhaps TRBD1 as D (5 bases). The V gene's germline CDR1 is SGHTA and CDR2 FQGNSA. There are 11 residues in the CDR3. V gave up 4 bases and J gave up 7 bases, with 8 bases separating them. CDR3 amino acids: CASSSQGEQYF. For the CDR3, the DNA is TGTGCCAGCAGCTCGCAGGGAGAGCAGTACTTC.

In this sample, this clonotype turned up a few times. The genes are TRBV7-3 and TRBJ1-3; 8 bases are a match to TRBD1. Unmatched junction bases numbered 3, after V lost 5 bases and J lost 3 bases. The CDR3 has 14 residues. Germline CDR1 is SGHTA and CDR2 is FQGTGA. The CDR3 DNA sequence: TGTGCCAGCAGCATGACAGGGGATGGAAACACCATATATTTT. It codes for CASSMTGDGNTIYF.

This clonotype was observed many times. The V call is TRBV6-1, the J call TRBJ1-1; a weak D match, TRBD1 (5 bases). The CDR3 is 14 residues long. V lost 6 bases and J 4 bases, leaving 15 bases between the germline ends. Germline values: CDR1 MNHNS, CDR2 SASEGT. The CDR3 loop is CASRPGGQGTEAFF. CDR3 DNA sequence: TGTGCCAGCAGACCGGGGGGTCAGGGCACTGAAGCTTTCTTT.

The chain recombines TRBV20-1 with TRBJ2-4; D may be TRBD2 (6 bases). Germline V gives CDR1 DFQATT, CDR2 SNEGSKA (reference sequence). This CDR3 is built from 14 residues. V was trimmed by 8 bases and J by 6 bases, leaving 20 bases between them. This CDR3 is CSCQEPGLPNIQYF. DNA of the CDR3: TGCAGTTGCCAAGAACCGGGACTTCCAAACATTCAGTACTTC.

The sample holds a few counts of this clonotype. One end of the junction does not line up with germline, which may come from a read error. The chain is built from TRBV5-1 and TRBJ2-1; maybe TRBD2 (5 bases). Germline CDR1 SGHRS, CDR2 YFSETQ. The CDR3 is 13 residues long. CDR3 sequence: CASSPGSYDEQFF. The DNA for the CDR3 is TGCGCCAGCAGCCCGGGATCCTACGATGAGCAGTTCTTC.

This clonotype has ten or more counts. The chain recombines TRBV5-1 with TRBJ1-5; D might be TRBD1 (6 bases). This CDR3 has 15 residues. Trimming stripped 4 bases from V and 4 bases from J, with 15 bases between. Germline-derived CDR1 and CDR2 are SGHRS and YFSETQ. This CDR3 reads CASSPQGSHNQPQHF. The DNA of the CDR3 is TGCGCCAGCAGCCCACAGGGATCCCATAATCAGCCCCAGCATTTT.

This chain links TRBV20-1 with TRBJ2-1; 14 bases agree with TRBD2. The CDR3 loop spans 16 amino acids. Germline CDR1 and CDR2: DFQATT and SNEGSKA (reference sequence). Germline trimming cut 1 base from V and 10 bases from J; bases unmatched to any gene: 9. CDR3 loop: CSARGPGTSGRREQFF. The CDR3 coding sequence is TGCAGTGCTAGAGGCCCGGGGACTAGCGGGAGACGAGAGCAGTTCTTC.

In DNA, the CDR3 is TGTGCCAGCAGAAACCAGGTCTACGAGCAGTACTTC. It codes for CASRNQVYEQYF. The V call is TRBV6-6, the J call TRBJ2-7; D is uncertain. The CDR3 covers 12 residues. CDR1 and CDR2 (germline): MNHNY, SVGAGI (reference sequence). Trimming took 6 bases from V and 3 from J, leaving 9 bases between them.

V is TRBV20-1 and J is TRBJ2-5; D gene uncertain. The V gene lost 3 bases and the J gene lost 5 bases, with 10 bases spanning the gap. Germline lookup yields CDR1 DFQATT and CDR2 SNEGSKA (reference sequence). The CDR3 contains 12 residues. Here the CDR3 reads CSARDYGETQYF. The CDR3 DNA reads TGCAGTGCTAGGGATTACGGGGAGACCCAGTACTTC.

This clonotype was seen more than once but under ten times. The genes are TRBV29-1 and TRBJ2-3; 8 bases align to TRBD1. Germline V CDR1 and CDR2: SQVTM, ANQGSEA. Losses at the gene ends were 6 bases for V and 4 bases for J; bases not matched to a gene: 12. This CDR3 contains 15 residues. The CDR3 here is CSVYRRTGFSDTQYF. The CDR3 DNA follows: TGCAGCGTATATCGAAGGACAGGGTTTTCAGATACGCAGTATTTT.

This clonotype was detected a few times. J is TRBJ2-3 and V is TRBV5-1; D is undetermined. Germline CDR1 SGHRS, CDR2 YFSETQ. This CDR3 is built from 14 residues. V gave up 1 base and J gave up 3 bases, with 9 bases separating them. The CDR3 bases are TGCGCCAGCAGCTTGCTGTCTAGTACAGATACGCAGTATTTT. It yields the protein CASSLLSSTDTQYF.

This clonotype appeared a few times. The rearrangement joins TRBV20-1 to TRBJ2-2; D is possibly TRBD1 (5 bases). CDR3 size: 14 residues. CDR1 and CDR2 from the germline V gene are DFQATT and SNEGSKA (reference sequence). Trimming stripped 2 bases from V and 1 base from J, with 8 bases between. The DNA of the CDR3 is TGCAGTGCTAGATTTCAGGGGAACACCGGGGAGCTGTTTTTT. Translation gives CSARFQGNTGELFF.

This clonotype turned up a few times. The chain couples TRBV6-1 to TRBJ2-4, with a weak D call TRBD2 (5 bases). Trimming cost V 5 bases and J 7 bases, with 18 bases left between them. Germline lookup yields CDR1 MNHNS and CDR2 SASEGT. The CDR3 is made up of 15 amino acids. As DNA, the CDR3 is TGTGCCAGCAGTCCCAGTCGTCCTAGCAGGAACATTCAGTACTTC. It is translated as CASSPSRPSRNIQYF.

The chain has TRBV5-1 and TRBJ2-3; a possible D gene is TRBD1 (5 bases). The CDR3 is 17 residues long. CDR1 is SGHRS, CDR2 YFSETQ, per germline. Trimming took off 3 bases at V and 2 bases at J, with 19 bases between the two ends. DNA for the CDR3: TGCGCCAGCAGCTCTACCTCATCTCGGACACTCACAGATACGCAGTATTTT. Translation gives CASSSTSSRTLTDTQYF.

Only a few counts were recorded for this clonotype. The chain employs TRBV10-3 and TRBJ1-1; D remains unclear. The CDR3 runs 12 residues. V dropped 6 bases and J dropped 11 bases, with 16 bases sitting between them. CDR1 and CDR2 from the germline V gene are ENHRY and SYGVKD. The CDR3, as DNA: TGTGCCATCAGCCCCGCGAGGGATAGGGCTTTCTTT. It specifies CAISPARDRAFF.

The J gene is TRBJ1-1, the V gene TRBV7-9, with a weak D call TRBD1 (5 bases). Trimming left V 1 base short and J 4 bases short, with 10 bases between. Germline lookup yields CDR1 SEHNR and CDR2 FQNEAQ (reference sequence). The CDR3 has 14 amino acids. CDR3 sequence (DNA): TGTGCCAGCAGCTTAGATGGGGGGTTCACTGAAGCTTTCTTT. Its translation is CASSLDGGFTEAFF.

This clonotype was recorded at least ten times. The CDR3 DNA reads TGTGCCAGCAGTTCCCCAGGGACTGAAGCTTTCTTT. Amino acid sequence: CASSSPGTEAFF. The gene calls are TRBV12-3 or TRBV12-4 and TRBJ1-1; D might be TRBD1 (5 bases). V dropped 4 bases and J dropped 5 bases, with 8 bases sitting between them. CDR3 length equals 12 residues.

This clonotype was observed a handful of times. CDR3 loop: CASSRSGGPYEQYF. In DNA form, the CDR3 reads TGTGCCAGCAGTCGTAGCGGGGGGCCCTACGAGCAGTACTTC. The J gene is TRBJ2-7, the V gene TRBV7-2; TRBD2 matches at 10 bases. CDR3 length: 14 amino acids. With 6 bases clipped from V and 2 bases from J, the junction kept 4 bases outside the gene matches. Germline V CDR1 and CDR2: SGHTA, FQGNSA.

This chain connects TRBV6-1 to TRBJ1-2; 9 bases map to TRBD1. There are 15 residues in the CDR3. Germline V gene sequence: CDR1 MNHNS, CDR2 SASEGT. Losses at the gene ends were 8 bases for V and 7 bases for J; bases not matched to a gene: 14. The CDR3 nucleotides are TGTGCCAGCCTTGGCGTCGGGACAGGGTTAAGTGGCTACACCTTC. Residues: CASLGVGTGLSGYTF.

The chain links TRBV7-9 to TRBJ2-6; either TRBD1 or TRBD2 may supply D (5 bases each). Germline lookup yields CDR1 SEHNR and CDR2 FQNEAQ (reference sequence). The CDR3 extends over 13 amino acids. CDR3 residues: CAAGTASGDVLTF. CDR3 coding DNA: TGTGCAGCCGGGACGGCAAGTGGGGACGTCCTGACTTTC.

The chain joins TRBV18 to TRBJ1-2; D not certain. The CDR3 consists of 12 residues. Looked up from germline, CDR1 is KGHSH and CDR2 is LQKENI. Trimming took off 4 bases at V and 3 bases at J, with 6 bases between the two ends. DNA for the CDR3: TGTGCCAGCTCACGGGTTGACTATGGCTACACCTTC. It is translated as CASSRVDYGYTF. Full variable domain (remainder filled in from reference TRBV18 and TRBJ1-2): NAGVMQNPRHLVRRRGQEARLRCSPMKGHSHVYWYRQLPEEGLKFMVYLQKENIIDESGMPKERFSAEFPKEGPSILRIQQVVRGDSAAYFCASSRVDYGYTFGSGTRLTVV.

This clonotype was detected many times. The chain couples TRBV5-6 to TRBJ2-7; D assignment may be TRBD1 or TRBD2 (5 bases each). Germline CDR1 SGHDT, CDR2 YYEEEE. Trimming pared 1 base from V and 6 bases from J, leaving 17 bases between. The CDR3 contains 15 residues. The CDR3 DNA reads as TGTGCCAGCAGCTTGTATGGGACGCTATCTTTCGAGCAGTACTTC. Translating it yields CASSLYGTLSFEQYF.

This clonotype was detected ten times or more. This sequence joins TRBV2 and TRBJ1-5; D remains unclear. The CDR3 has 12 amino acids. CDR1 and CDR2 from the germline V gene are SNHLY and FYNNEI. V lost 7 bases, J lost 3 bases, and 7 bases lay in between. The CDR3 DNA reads TGTGCCAGCAATGGAGACAATCAGCCCCAGCATTTT. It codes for CASNGDNQPQHF.

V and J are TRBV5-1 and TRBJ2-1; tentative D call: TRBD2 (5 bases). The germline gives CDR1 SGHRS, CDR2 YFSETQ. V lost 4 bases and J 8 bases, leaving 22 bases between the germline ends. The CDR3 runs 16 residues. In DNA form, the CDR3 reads TGCGCCAGCAGCCCCATTCGGGTGGGAGTAGGCGATGAGCAGTTCTTC. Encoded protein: CASSPIRVGVGDEQFF.